These 9 T cell receptor beta chains originate from one sample sequenced in a study of T-cell reconstitution after alpha-beta-depleted transplantation in children. For TCRbeta, the library was prepared with unique molecular identifiers. Via MiXCR, TCRdb re-called the PCR reads, giving one row per CDR3 protein. The table has approximately 510,000 distinct CDR3 sequences, 15% to 20% seen once. Here the sequenced sample was PBMCs from the stem cell graft donor, taken from the stem cell graft. These receptors all come from a human donor who donated a stem cell graft to a child with acute lymphoblastic leukemia.

The chain combines TRBV20-1 with TRBJ2-4; possible D gene TRBD2, 5 bases. Trimming removed 3 bases at V and 13 bases at J, with 16 bases between. CDR1 is DFQATT, CDR2 SNEGSKA, per germline (reference sequence). This CDR3 is built from 12 residues. Written as DNA, the CDR3 is TGCAGTGCTAGGGACTCAAATGGCCCCCAGTACTTC. It codes for CSARDSNGPQYF.

The rearrangement joins TRBV9 to TRBJ1-4; the D is unclear. CDR3 size: 14 residues. V lost 0 bases and J lost 6, with 9 bases in between. Germline values: CDR1 SGDLS, CDR2 YYNGEE. The CDR3 bases are TGTGCCAGCAGCGTAGGACACCGCGATGAAAAACTGTTTTTT. It yields the protein CASSVGHRDEKLFF.

This sequence joins TRBV15 and TRBJ2-6; D unclear. The CDR3 is 15 amino acids. CDR1 is LNHNV, CDR2 YYDKDF, per germline (reference sequence). The V gene lost 3 bases and the J gene lost 4 bases, with 10 bases spanning the gap. CDR3 nucleotide sequence: TGTGCCACCAGCAGGCCAAACAGAGGGGCCAACGTCCTGACTTTC. Translation: CATSRPNRGANVLTF.

This rearrangement joins TRBV7-9 to TRBJ1-1; 8 positions agree with TRBD1. This CDR3 region has 14 residues. Per germline, CDR1 SEHNR and CDR2 FQNEAQ (reference sequence). J lost 2 bases, V lost 5 bases, and 4 bases had no gene match. CDR3 DNA sequence: TGTGCCAGCAGCCAGGGACAGGTAAACACTGAAGCTTTCTTT. It translates to CASSQGQVNTEAFF.

This clonotype was seen a handful of times. This chain connects TRBV19 to TRBJ2-2, with D unclear. CDR3 length: 16 amino acids. Germline V gives CDR1 LNHDA, CDR2 SQIVND (reference sequence). With 1 base removed from V and 4 bases from J, the gap between germline ends came to 13 bases. The CDR3 DNA sequence: TGTGCCAGTAGTATAGCGGTCGGCGGAAGCACCGGGGAGCTGTTTTTT. This encodes CASSIAVGGSTGELFF.

This clonotype has only a few counts. This chain joins TRBV3-1 and TRBJ2-7; the D is unclear. The CDR3 is made up of 14 amino acids. CDR1 LGHDT and CDR2 YNNKEL come from the germline V gene (reference sequence). V gave up 4 bases and J gave up 8 bases, with 18 bases separating them. CDR3 amino acids: CASSPPGSIEQQYF. The CDR3, as DNA: TGTGCCAGCAGCCCCCCCGGAAGCATAGAACAGCAGTACTTC.

The chain employs TRBV4-1 and TRBJ2-7, with D uncertain. V lost 2 bases, J lost 0 bases, and 8 bases lay in between. The CDR3 contains 14 residues. Looked up from germline, CDR1 is MGHRA and CDR2 is YSYEKL. The chain's CDR3 is CASSQSQLSYEQYF. DNA of the CDR3: TGCGCCAGCAGCCAAAGCCAGCTCTCCTACGAGCAGTACTTC.

This clonotype was observed a handful of times. V usage is TRBV12-3 or TRBV12-4 and J usage is TRBJ2-5; D may be TRBD2 (7 bases). The CDR3 runs 13 residues. V was cut by 7 bases and J by 4 bases, with 13 bases left in between. CDR3 coding DNA: TGTGCCAGCAAGTATAGGGGGGGAGAGACCCAGTACTTC. It is translated as CASKYRGGETQYF.

V and J are TRBV12-3 or TRBV12-4 and TRBJ2-7; TRBD2 aligns across 11 bases. J gave up 3 bases and V 5 bases, and 6 bases lay outside the gene matches. This CDR3 is built from 15 residues. The CDR3 sequence is CASSPRLAGIYEQYF. For the CDR3, the DNA is TGTGCCAGCAGTCCTCGACTAGCGGGAATCTACGAGCAGTACTTC.